One and the same sample provided the 18 T cell receptor beta chains below, sequenced in a study of graft-versus-host responses after intestinal transplantation. Method: immunoSEQ multiplex PCR; TCRdb's copy keeps in-frame clones and lacks some. The top ten hold 1.4% to 1.5% of the sample, which has about 98,000 clones, more than 70% seen once. The starting material was PBMCs, obtained 255 days after intestinal transplant. Receptor source: a human patient who received an intestinal transplant, so some T cells may come from the graft donor.

V usage is TRBV4-1 and J usage is TRBJ1-5; possibly TRBD1 for D (5 bases). In germline, CDR1 is MGHRA, CDR2 YSYEKL. The germline V and J ends were trimmed by 7 bases and 4 bases, with 17 bases remaining between them. The CDR3 runs 15 residues. The CDR3 nucleotides are TGCGCCAGCACCTCCCTGGTGGGGCAAAATCAGCCCCAGCATTTT. Its translation is CASTSLVGQNQPQHF.

This clone was seen just once. In nucleotides, the CDR3 is TGTGCCAGTCAACAGGCCTATAATTCACCCCTCCACTTT. Protein: CASQQAYNSPLHF. The genes are TRBV19 and TRBJ1-6; TRBD1 might be the D (5 bases). There are 13 residues in the CDR3. Germline loops: CDR1 LNHDA, CDR2 SQIVND (reference sequence). V was shortened by 8 bases and J by 2 bases, with 7 bases between the two germline ends.

On this clone: One end of the junction varies from germline; a read error may be responsible. CDR3 DNA sequence: TGTGCCAGTAGTATACTCACAGGGAACCCTGAAGCTTTCTTT. This codes for CASSILTGNPEAFF. The chain uses TRBV19 and TRBJ1-1, with D possibly TRBD1 on 6 matching bases. Germline V gives CDR1 LNHDA, CDR2 SQIVND (reference sequence). The CDR3 is 14 residues long.

The chain carries TRBV7-8 and TRBJ2-6, with a possible D match to TRBD1 (5 bases). The CDR3 is made up of 15 amino acids. Germline assignment: CDR1 SGHVS and CDR2 FQNEAQ. Trimming pared 0 bases from V and 10 bases from J, leaving 13 bases between. CDR3 bases: TGTGCCAGCAGCTTAGCACTGGGGCAGGGAAACGTCCTGACTTTC. The encoded protein is CASSLALGQGNVLTF.

V usage is TRBV5-8 and J usage is TRBJ1-2; 7 positions agree with TRBD1. Germline loops: CDR1 SGHTS, CDR2 YDEGEE. This CDR3 is built from 15 residues. V shed 1 base, J shed 8 bases, and the junction held 11 bases outside the gene matches. Here the CDR3 DNA reads TGTGCCAGCAGCTTGTTACAGGGGAGAATTGGCGGCTACACCTTC. Translating it yields CASSLLQGRIGGYTF.

This clone showed up just a few times. The CDR3 here is CASSRGGELTEAFF. The CDR3 nucleotides are TGCGCCAGCAGCCGAGGAGGGGAGTTGACTGAAGCTTTCTTT. The chain recombines TRBV5-1 with TRBJ1-1; possible D gene TRBD1, 5 bases. V lost 4 bases to trimming and J lost 5 bases, with 15 bases between them. CDR3 length equals 14 residues. In germline, CDR1 is SGHRS, CDR2 YFSETQ.

V and J are TRBV4-3 and TRBJ2-2; TRBD2 aligns across 9 bases. Germline values: CDR1 LGHNA, CDR2 YSLEER. The V and J ends lost 0 bases and 4 bases, in that order; junction bases with no gene match: 3. CDR3 length equals 16 residues. This CDR3 reads CASSQEETSGTGELFF. CDR3 nucleotide sequence: TGCGCCAGCAGCCAAGAGGAGACTAGCGGCACCGGGGAGCTGTTTTTT.

The table lists this clone with a few counts. The chain uses TRBV4-2 and TRBJ2-7; TRBD2 aligns across 10 bases. Unmatched junction bases numbered 7, after V lost 5 bases and J lost 3 bases. The CDR3 is 15 amino acids. The germline V gene has CDR1 LGHNA and CDR2 YNFKEQ. The CDR3 here is CASSEAGGPSYEQYF. CDR3 DNA sequence: TGTGCCAGCAGCGAAGCGGGAGGGCCCAGCTACGAGCAGTACTTC.

J is TRBJ2-7 and V is TRBV11-2; 9 bases map to TRBD1. V was clipped by 5 bases and J by 1 base; unmatched bases: 9. CDR1 and CDR2 (germline): SGHAT, FQNNGV. The CDR3 spans 16 residues. The CDR3 DNA is TGTGCCAGCAGCAGAGCCGGGACAGGGCTATCCTACGAGCAGTACTTC. This codes for CASSRAGTGLSYEQYF.

In its sample, this clone was seen once. V is TRBV6-5 and J is TRBJ2-1; TRBD2 might be the D (6 bases). Germline values: CDR1 MNHEY, CDR2 SVGAGI. Trimming took off 1 base at V and 10 bases at J, with 8 bases between the two ends. The CDR3 contains 12 residues. Here the CDR3 reads CASSYWEEEQFF. The CDR3 DNA reads TGTGCCAGCAGTTACTGGGAGGAGGAGCAGTTCTTC.

This rearrangement joins TRBV2 to TRBJ1-3, with no clear D. Trimming took off 2 bases at V and 0 bases at J, with 8 bases between the two ends. Germline CDR1 and CDR2: SNHLY and FYNNEI. The CDR3 totals 15 residues. The CDR3 region is CASSEWVHSGNTIYF. DNA for the CDR3: TGTGCCAGCAGTGAATGGGTGCACTCTGGAAACACCATATATTTT. Using reference TRBV2 and TRBJ1-3 for the parts outside the CDR3, the full variable domain is EPEVTQTPSHQVTQMGQEVILRCVPISNHLYFYWYRQILGQKVEFLVSFYNNEISEKSEIFDDQFSVERPDGSNFTLKIRSTKLEDSAMYFCASSEWVHSGNTIYFGEGSWLTVV.

The chain employs TRBV10-2 and TRBJ2-7, with a weak D call TRBD2 (6 bases). The CDR3 is made up of 15 amino acids. V lost 4 bases and J lost 4, with 17 bases in between. Germline V gives CDR1 WSHSY, CDR2 SAAADI. The DNA for the CDR3 is TGCGCCAGCAGTGTTTCTGGCGGGGTGGATTACGAGCAGTACTTC. Protein: CASSVSGGVDYEQYF.

The gene calls are TRBV6-1 and TRBJ1-1; D is undetermined. This CDR3 is built from 16 residues. From germline, CDR1 is MNHNS and CDR2 SASEGT. Deletions cut 1 base from V and 1 base from J, with 13 bases between. This chain's CDR3 is CASSEEPSDPNTEAFF. The DNA of the CDR3 is TGTGCCAGCAGTGAAGAACCGTCCGACCCGAACACTGAAGCTTTCTTT.

The V call is TRBV5-1, the J call TRBJ2-1; 12 nucleotides match TRBD2. Germline V gives CDR1 SGHRS, CDR2 YFSETQ. This CDR3 contains 18 residues. Germline trimming cut 1 base from V and 3 bases from J; bases unmatched to any gene: 8. In DNA form, the CDR3 reads TGCGCCAGCAGCTTGAGGACTAGCGGGAAGCCCTTCTACAATGAGCAGTTCTTC. It specifies CASSLRTSGKPFYNEQFF.

The V and J genes are TRBV2 and TRBJ2-7; TRBD2 might be the D (5 bases). CDR3 length: 12 residues. Germline V gene data show CDR1 as SNHLY and CDR2 as FYNNEI. Trimming pared 1 base from V and 7 bases from J, leaving 8 bases between. CDR3 sequence (DNA): TGTGCCAGCAGTGAAGAGTGGAGGGAGCAGTACTTC. This sequence encodes CASSEEWREQYF.

The rearrangement links TRBV28 to TRBJ2-1, with 10 bases identical to TRBD2. After removal of 2 bases from V and 4 bases from J, the junction contained 5 bases not matched to a gene. Germline loops: CDR1 MDHEN, CDR2 SYDVKM. The length of the CDR3 is 16 residues. The CDR3 here is CASSLTGTSDYNEQFF. Here the CDR3 DNA reads TGTGCCAGCAGTTTAACAGGGACTAGCGATTACAATGAGCAGTTCTTC.

This rearrangement joins TRBV7-9 to TRBJ2-7; D is unresolved. CDR3 size: 12 residues. Germline V gene lookup returns CDR1 SEHNR and CDR2 FQNEAQ (reference sequence). V was trimmed by 1 base and J by 5 bases, leaving 6 bases between them. The CDR3 DNA reads TGTGCCAGCAGCTTAGATGGTGACGAGCAGTACGTC. This gives the protein CASSLDGDEQYV.

V and J are TRBV19 and TRBJ1-2, with 8 bases that match TRBD1. V dropped 5 bases and J dropped 8; count of bases not matched to a gene: 13. This CDR3 comprises 15 residues. Looked up from germline, CDR1 is LNHDA and CDR2 is SQIVND (reference sequence). CDR3: CASSARQGPYGGYTF. Here the CDR3 DNA reads TGTGCCAGTAGTGCCCGACAGGGGCCCTATGGCGGCTACACCTTC.